This TCR beta chain was obtained from a study of T cell therapy after organ transplantation. CDR3 size: 12 residues. V gave up 1 base and J gave up 7 bases, with 9 bases separating them. Germline loops: CDR1 SGHNT, CDR2 YYREEE (reference sequence). Whole-study findings and limits: Post-therapy CD8 clonality change correlated inversely with pretherapy clonality. Both transferred clonotypes and endogenous ones absent from products apparently reconstituted.

As to this clone: Its antigen is not known.

The protocol was immunoSEQ multiplex PCR, while the TCRdb copy is restricted to in-frame clones and leaves out a portion. Of about 21,000 clones listed, roughly 84% are singletons. The sample's time point: 20-29 weeks after completion of therapy. This receptor was taken from a human patient who had received a solid organ transplant and had CMV disease. Some T cells may arise from the graft donor. Specimen: CD8+ T cells from blood, collected after autologous CMV-specific T cell therapy. This chain links TRBV5-4 with TRBJ2-7, with D unclear. As DNA, the CDR3 is TGTGCCAGCAGCTTGACCCCGCGGGAGCAGTACTTC. It specifies CASSLTPREQYF.